This TCR beta chain was sequenced during a study of T-cell reconstitution after alpha-beta-depleted transplantation in children. TCRbeta library preparation incorporated unique molecular identifiers. MiXCR, applied by TCRdb to the PCR reads, yields one record per CDR3 protein. The sample holds about 420,000 distinct CDR3 sequences, roughly a tenth seen once. This clonotype occurred a few times. J lost 3 bases, V lost 3 bases, and 3 bases had no gene match. Germline-derived CDR1 and CDR2 are DFQATT and SNEGSKA (reference sequence). The CDR3 consists of 13 residues. V and J are TRBV20-1 and TRBJ2-7, with 9 positions matching TRBD1. This sequence was found in a human donor who donated a stem cell graft to a child with acute myeloid leukemia. The starting material was PBMCs from the stem cell graft donor, obtained from the stem cell graft. CDR3 sequence reads: CSASGDRDYEQYF. The DNA of the CDR3 is TGCAGTGCTAGCGGGGACAGGGACTACGAGCAGTACTTC.